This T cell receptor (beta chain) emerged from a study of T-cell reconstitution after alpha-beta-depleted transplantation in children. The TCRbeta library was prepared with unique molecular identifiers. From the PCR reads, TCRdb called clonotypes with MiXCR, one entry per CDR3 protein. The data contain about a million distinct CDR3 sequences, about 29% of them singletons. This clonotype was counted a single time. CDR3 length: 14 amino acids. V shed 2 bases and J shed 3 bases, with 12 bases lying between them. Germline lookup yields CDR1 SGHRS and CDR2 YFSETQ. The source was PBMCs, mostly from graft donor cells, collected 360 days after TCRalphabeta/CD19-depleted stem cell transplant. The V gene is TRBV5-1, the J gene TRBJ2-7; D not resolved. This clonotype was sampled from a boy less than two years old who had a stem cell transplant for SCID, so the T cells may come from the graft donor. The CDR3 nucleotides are TGCGCCAGCAGCTTAATCCCTGGACGCTACGAGCAGTACTTC. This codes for CASSLIPGRYEQYF.